The 23 T cell receptor beta chains in this list originate from one sample, sequenced in a study of OX40 agonist ivuxolimab in advanced cancers. The protocol was immunoSEQ multiplex PCR, while the TCRdb copy is restricted to in-frame clones and leaves out a portion. The table records fewer than 75,000 clones, about 84% of them present only once. This specimen was CD4+ or CD8+ T cells sorted from blood, taken in a trial of the OX40 agonist ivuxolimab. These TCRs come from an adult with an advanced solid tumor such as melanoma, head and neck, liver or kidney cancer.

The rearrangement joins TRBV28 to TRBJ2-7; 10 nucleotides agree with TRBD1. This CDR3 contains 18 residues. In germline, CDR1 is MDHEN, CDR2 SYDVKM. The trim removed 5 bases at V and 2 bases at J, leaving 15 bases unmatched. In nucleotides, the CDR3 is TGTGCCAGCAGTGGAGGGTGGGGCACCGGGACAGGGGCCTACGAGCAGTACTTC. Translation: CASSGGWGTGTGAYEQYF. The complete variable domain, with remaining parts taken from reference TRBV28 and TRBJ2-7, reads DVKVTQSSRYLVKRTGEKVFLECVQDMDHENMFWYRQDPGLGLRLIYFSYDVKMKEKGDIPEGYSVSREKKERFSLILESASTNQTSMYLCASSGGWGTGTGAYEQYFGPGTRLTVT.

This clone came up once. The chain uses TRBV9 and TRBJ2-5; 9 positions agree with TRBD1. CDR3 size: 14 residues. Germline V gene sequence: CDR1 SGDLS, CDR2 YYNGEE. Unmatched junction bases numbered 0, after V lost 3 bases and J lost 0 bases. CDR3 amino acids: CASSGDRDQETQYF. The CDR3 DNA is TGTGCCAGCAGCGGGGACAGGGACCAAGAGACCCAGTACTTC.

J is TRBJ2-3 and V is TRBV7-9; no reliable D call. In germline, CDR1 is SEHNR, CDR2 FQNEAQ (reference sequence). The CDR3 runs 12 residues. V was clipped by 5 bases and J by 4 bases, with 7 bases between them. The CDR3 DNA follows: TGTGCCAGCAGCCCAGACCCAGATACGCAGTATTTT. Its protein product is CASSPDPDTQYF.

This clone appeared once. The chain carries TRBV20-1 and TRBJ2-7; D not resolved. Germline V gene lookup returns CDR1 DFQATT and CDR2 SNEGSKA (reference sequence). The germline V and J ends were trimmed by 6 bases and 1 base, with 7 bases remaining between them. The CDR3 spans 11 residues. The CDR3 bases are TGCAGTGCGGAAGATTCCTACGAGCAGTACTTC. Translation: CSAEDSYEQYF.

The rearrangement uses TRBV6-5 and TRBJ2-1; 10 bases align to TRBD2. CDR1 is MNHEY and CDR2 is SVGAGI in the germline V gene. The trim removed 0 bases at V and 10 bases at J, leaving 9 bases unmatched. The CDR3 has 16 amino acids. The CDR3 DNA reads TGTGCCAGCAGTTACTCTAGAAGCGGGAGGGCCTCGGAGCAGTTCTTC. As protein: CASSYSRSGRASEQFF.

This rearrangement joins TRBV9 to TRBJ2-3, with D hard to call. The CDR3 extends over 13 amino acids. V was pared by 3 bases and J by 6 bases, with 11 bases between. Germline loops: CDR1 SGDLS, CDR2 YYNGEE. The CDR3 sequence: CASSADPRDTQYF. The DNA of the CDR3 is TGTGCCAGCAGCGCCGACCCCCGGGATACGCAGTATTTT.

The V call is TRBV6-1, the J call TRBJ1-6; TRBD1 agrees at 9 bases. V was pared by 6 bases and J by 6 bases, with 3 bases of the junction left unmatched. The CDR3 covers 14 residues. Looked up from germline, CDR1 is MNHNS and CDR2 is SASEGT. CDR3 sequence: CASSSTGGNSPLHF. The DNA for the CDR3 is TGTGCCAGCAGCTCGACAGGGGGTAATTCACCCCTCCACTTT.

The chain links TRBV7-9 to TRBJ2-5, with 9 bases matching TRBD1. This CDR3 is built from 13 residues. V lost 9 bases and J lost 5; bases outside the gene matches: 7. Per the germline V gene, CDR1 is SEHNR and CDR2 is FQNEAQ (reference sequence). The CDR3, as DNA: TGTGCCAGTTCCGGGACAGGGTGGGAGACCCAGTACTTC. Protein product: CASSGTGWETQYF.

The chain employs TRBV2 and TRBJ1-5; no definite D call. There are 15 residues in the CDR3. V was cut by 2 bases and J by 0 bases, with 8 bases left in between. Germline CDR1 and CDR2: SNHLY and FYNNEI. In nucleotides, the CDR3 is TGTGCCAGCAGTGAAAGCCAGTATAGCAATCAGCCCCAGCATTTT. Translating it yields CASSESQYSNQPQHF.

This chain links TRBV28 with TRBJ1-5; 7 bases match TRBD1. Germline loops: CDR1 MDHEN, CDR2 SYDVKM. Losses at the gene ends were 4 bases for V and 2 bases for J; bases not matched to a gene: 5. The CDR3 is made up of 15 amino acids. In DNA, the CDR3 is TGTGCCAGCAGTTCCGGGACAGATGGCAATCAGCCCCAGCATTTT. It specifies CASSSGTDGNQPQHF.

The table lists this clone with a count of one. This sequence joins TRBV7-9 and TRBJ2-1; 10 positions agree with TRBD2. The CDR3 extends over 17 amino acids. V lost 3 bases, J lost 8 bases, and 13 bases stayed unmatched. The germline V gene encodes CDR1 SEHNR and CDR2 FQNEAQ (reference sequence). The CDR3 nucleotides read TGTGCCAGCAGCTTCGCGAGCGGGGGGGCCGAATTCCATGAGCAGTTCTTC. Its protein is CASSFASGGAEFHEQFF. The whole variable domain, filled in from reference TRBV7-9 and TRBJ2-1, reads DTGVSQNPRHKITKRGQNVTFRCDPISEHNRLYWYRQTLGQGPEFLTYFQNEAQLEKSRLLSDRFSAERPKGSFSTLEIQRTEQGDSAMYLCASSFASGGAEFHEQFFGPGTRLTVL.

The V gene is TRBV7-3, the J gene TRBJ2-3; TRBD1 aligns across 8 bases. In germline, CDR1 is SGHTA, CDR2 FQGTGA. This CDR3 is built from 13 residues. Trimming cost V 1 base and J 6 bases; bases outside gene matches: 0. CDR3 loop: CASSLNRGDTQYF. CDR3 DNA sequence: TGTGCCAGCAGCTTAAACAGGGGGGATACGCAGTATTTT.

V and J are TRBV5-6 and TRBJ2-7, with D unresolved. CDR3 length: 14 amino acids. Between the trimmed V and J ends, which lost 1 base and 0 bases, there was a span of 8 bases. The germline V gene has CDR1 SGHDT and CDR2 YYEEEE. The CDR3 protein is CASSLLHSSYEQYV. Written as DNA, the CDR3 is TGTGCCAGCAGCTTGTTGCACTCCTCCTACGAGCAGTACGTC.

This clone was detected once. V usage is TRBV5-1 and J usage is TRBJ1-2; unclear D gene. V was pared by 4 bases and J by 4 bases, with 11 bases between. The V gene's germline CDR1 is SGHRS and CDR2 YFSETQ. The CDR3 contains 13 residues. DNA of the CDR3: TGCGCCAGCAGCCGCGGGCAGACCTATGGCTACACCTTC. Protein product: CASSRGQTYGYTF.

The chain recombines TRBV7-2 with TRBJ1-2, with 7 bases matching TRBD1. From germline, CDR1 is SGHTA and CDR2 FQGNSA. This CDR3 is 13 amino acids long. Losses at the gene ends were 5 bases for V and 3 bases for J; bases not matched to a gene: 3. Here the CDR3 reads CASSRDSYYGYTF. The CDR3 bases are TGTGCCAGCAGCCGGGACAGTTACTATGGCTACACCTTC.

This clone was counted a single time. The V call is TRBV20-1, the J call TRBJ1-2; no clear D gene. Trimming cost V 5 bases and J 8 bases, with 12 bases left between them. This CDR3 has 11 amino acids. Germline V gene lookup returns CDR1 DFQATT and CDR2 SNEGSKA (reference sequence). The CDR3 DNA follows: TGCAGTGCTCCAGCTCCAGGAGGCTACACCTTC. Its translation: CSAPAPGGYTF.

The chain carries TRBV7-2 and TRBJ2-7; 8 nucleotides line up with TRBD1. CDR1 and CDR2 from the germline V gene are SGHTA and FQGNSA. The junction had 0 bases not matched to a gene; V was cut back by 1 base and J by 7 bases. The CDR3 has 12 amino acids. CDR3 DNA: TGTGCCAGCAGCTTAGACAGGGGGGAGCAGTACTTC. It yields the protein CASSLDRGEQYF.

The chain recombines TRBV6-4 with TRBJ2-7; D is unresolved. V gave up 10 bases and J gave up 3 bases, with 19 bases separating them. This CDR3 has 14 residues. Germline V CDR1 and CDR2: MRHNA, SNTAGT. CDR3 sequence: CATIKTRNYYEQYV. The CDR3 nucleotides are TGTGCCACCATTAAGACTCGAAATTACTACGAGCAGTACGTC.

As concerns this clone: This sample also contains other DNA sequences that code for the same CDR3. The CDR3 nucleotides are TGTGCCAGCTCACCGAAGAGCTCCTACGAGCAGTACGTC. Its protein is CASSPKSSYEQYV. V usage is TRBV18 and J usage is TRBJ2-7; no clear D. The CDR3 has 13 amino acids. V lost 3 bases and J 0 bases, leaving 6 bases between the germline ends. CDR1 and CDR2 from the germline V gene are KGHSH and LQKENI.

The rearrangement uses TRBV5-1 and TRBJ2-1, with TRBD1 identical over 8 bases. This CDR3 contains 14 residues. The V gene end was trimmed by 4 bases and the J gene end by 9 bases; junction bases not matched to a gene: 9. Germline-derived CDR1 and CDR2 are SGHRS and YFSETQ. CDR3 amino acids: CASSPGQGMAEQFF. Here the CDR3 DNA reads TGCGCCAGCAGCCCCGGACAGGGTATGGCTGAGCAGTTCTTC.

As for this clone: Other DNA sequences in the sample encode the same CDR3. This chain joins TRBV5-1 and TRBJ2-5; D possibly corresponds to TRBD2 (6 bases). This CDR3 comprises 13 residues. Germline CDR1 reads SGHRS; CDR2 reads YFSETQ. Trimming shortened V by 0 bases and J by 5 bases, and 8 bases separated the two germline ends. CDR3 in DNA: TGCGCCAGCAGCTTGGGAGGAGGGGAGACCCAGTACTTC. This translates into CASSLGGGETQYF.

This rearrangement joins TRBV7-6 to TRBJ2-5, with D tentatively TRBD2 (5 bases). This CDR3 has 15 amino acids. The germline V gene has CDR1 SGHVS and CDR2 FNYEAQ. Trimming pared 0 bases from V and 4 bases from J, leaving 12 bases between. The CDR3: CASSLALGVRETQYF. The CDR3, as DNA: TGTGCCAGCAGCTTAGCGCTCGGGGTGAGAGAGACCCAGTACTTC. Drawing the rest from reference TRBV7-6 and TRBJ2-5, the complete variable domain is GAGVSQSPRYKVTKRGQDVALRCDPISGHVSLYWYRQALGQGPEFLTYFNYEAQQDKSGLPNDRFSAERPEGSISTLTIQRTEQRDSAMYRCASSLALGVRETQYFGPGTRLLVL.

The rearrangement uses TRBV7-2 and TRBJ2-1, with 10 bases that match TRBD1. V shed 3 bases, J shed 2 bases, and the junction held 4 bases outside the gene matches. The CDR3 totals 16 residues. Germline values: CDR1 SGHTA, CDR2 FQGNSA. The CDR3 DNA is TGTGCCAGCAGCTTCACCGGGACAGGGGCCTACAATGAGCAGTTCTTC. It encodes CASSFTGTGAYNEQFF.